Listed below are T cell receptor beta chains from one sample, sequenced in a study of blood T cells in healthy people across ages. TCRdb analysed the 5' RACE reads with MiXCR anew, one entry per CDR3 protein. The table includes around 1,700,000 distinct CDR3 sequences, 25% to 30% detected once. Specimen: blood. These receptors all stem from a woman aged 25 to 39 in good health. CDR3s include the opening cysteine and the closing phenylalanine or tryptophan. D genes are given only for firm matches. Where a row states a size, it is once, few, many or the class of an expanded clone; other rows omit it.

j_gene	abundance	v_gene	d_gene	CDR3nt	CDR3aa
TRBJ1-1	once	TRBV20-1	-	TGCAGTGCTAGTGGTCCCACTGAAGCTTTCTTT	CSASGPTEAFF
TRBJ2-3	many	TRBV5-1	TRBD2	TGCGCCAGCAGCCTAGCGGTGAGCACAGATACGCAGTATTTT	CASSLAVSTDTQYF
TRBJ1-6	-	TRBV5-1	-	TGCGCCAGCAGCTTGTCAGGGTATCTTCCTTCACCCCTCCACTTT	CASSLSGYLPSPLHF
TRBJ2-7	-	TRBV19	-	TGTGCCAGTAGTATTCGCCGGGGGCTGGACGAGCAGTACTTC	CASSIRRGLDEQYF
TRBJ2-1	-	TRBV20-1	-	TGCAGTGCTAGTGGGCTAGCCAGCAATGAGCAGTTCTTC	CSASGLASNEQFF
TRBJ2-1	-	TRBV6-6	TRBD2	TGTGCCAGCAGTTACTCGACAACTAGCGGGGGGGCAGAGACCCAGTTCTTC	CASSYSTTSGGAETQFF
TRBJ2-7	once	TRBV11-2	TRBD1	TGTGCCAGCAGCTCTGGACAGGTCAGGGACGAGCAGTACTTC	CASSSGQVRDEQYF
TRBJ1-5	-	TRBV18	TRBD1	TGTGCCAGCTCACTCGACAGGGGTCAACAGCCCCAGCATTTT	CASSLDRGQQPQHF
TRBJ1-1	-	TRBV2	-	TGTGCCAGCAGTCCAAAGACGCAGCCCGACACTGAAGCTTTCTTT	CASSPKTQPDTEAFF
TRBJ2-7	-	TRBV20-1	TRBD1	TGCAGTGCCGTCCCCCGGGACAGGGACTACGAGCAGTACTTC	CSAVPRDRDYEQYF
TRBJ2-7	many	TRBV2	-	TGTGCCAACGGACCTAACTCCTACGAGCAGTACTTC	CANGPNSYEQYF
TRBJ2-2	-	TRBV6-6	TRBD1	TGTGCCGCCCGGGACAGGGGGACCACCGGGGAGCTGTTTTTT	CAARDRGTTGELFF
TRBJ1-2	-	TRBV29-1	TRBD1	TGCAGCGTTCCGGACAGGGGGGATGGCTACACCTTC	CSVPDRGDGYTF
TRBJ2-7	-	TRBV2	TRBD2	TGTGCCAGCAGTGGTGGACTAGCGGAAATCAGCTCCTACGAGCAGTACTTC	CASSGGLAEISSYEQYF
TRBJ1-5	many	TRBV27	-	TGTGCCAGCAGTCCCCAGGGATTCAATCAGCCCCAGCATTTT	CASSPQGFNQPQHF
TRBJ2-5	many	TRBV4-1	TRBD2	TGCGCCAGCAGCTCCCGGCCGGGACTAGGTCCCCTCCGAGAGACCCAGTACTTC	CASSSRPGLGPLRETQYF